The present TCR beta chain was sequenced within a study of beta chain features in type 1 diabetes. Turning to the study itself: Age, gender and cell yields were alike across patients and healthy donors. Findings and caveats of the study: Across all four CD4+ subsets, people with type 1 diabetes showed modestly shorter TCRB CDR3s. Fewer insertions but more deletions were seen at VDJ junctions in type 1 diabetes patients.

Of note for this clone: The antigen is not known.

The germline CDR1 and CDR2 sequences are SGHDN and FVKESK. The CDR3 spans 14 residues. Trimming removed 3 bases at V and 4 bases at J, with 12 bases between. Investigators reverse transcribed all isolated RNA, so they sequenced expressed TCRB transcripts. The method was immunoSEQ multiplex PCR; TCRdb's version includes in-frame clones alone and lacks a portion of them. Altogether some 350,000 clones are present, over 9% being singletons, with the ten largest covering over 0.45%. This chain uses TRBV14 with TRBJ1-1; no clear D. The receptor was derived from a man aged 30-40 years with type 1 diabetes. Sample: central memory CD4+ T cells from blood. The CDR3 bases are TGTGCCAGCAGCCATAATCTCCGGATCACTGAAGCTTTCTTT. Translation: CASSHNLRITEAFF.